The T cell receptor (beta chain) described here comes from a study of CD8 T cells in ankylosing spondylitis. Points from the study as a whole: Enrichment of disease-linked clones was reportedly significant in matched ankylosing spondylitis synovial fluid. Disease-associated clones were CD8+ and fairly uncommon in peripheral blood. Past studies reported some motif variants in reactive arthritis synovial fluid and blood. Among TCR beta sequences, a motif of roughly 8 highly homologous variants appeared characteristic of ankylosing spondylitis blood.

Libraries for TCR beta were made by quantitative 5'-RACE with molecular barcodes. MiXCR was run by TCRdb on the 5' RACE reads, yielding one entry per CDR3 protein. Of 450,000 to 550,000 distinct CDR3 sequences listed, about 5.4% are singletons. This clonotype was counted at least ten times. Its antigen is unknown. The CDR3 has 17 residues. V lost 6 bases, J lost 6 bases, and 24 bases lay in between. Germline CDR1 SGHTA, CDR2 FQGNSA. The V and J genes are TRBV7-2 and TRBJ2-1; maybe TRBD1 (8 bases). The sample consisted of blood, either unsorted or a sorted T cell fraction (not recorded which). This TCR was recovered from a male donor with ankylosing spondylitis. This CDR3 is CASSQLGGQGAINEQFF. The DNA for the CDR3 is TGTGCCAGCAGTCAGCTGGGGGGGCAGGGGGCCATCAATGAGCAGTTCTTC.